A selection of T cell receptor beta chains follows, all from one sample in a study of cytomegalovirus exposure and HLA in healthy donors. Sequencing was performed with immunoSEQ multiplex PCR; in TCRdb, only in-frame clones are kept and a portion is missing. The table has about 140,000 clones, roughly 79% seen once; the top ten hold roughly 9.7%. The sequencing input was PBMCs. These receptors were obtained from a woman aged 55-70 years in good health and CMV-seropositive. Each CDR3 is given with its conserved first and last residue.

v_gene | CDR3aa
TRBV29-1 | CSVEKTSESSYEQYF
TRBV11-2 | CASSLDPPGQVNQPQHF
TRBV4-3 | CASSQVSGRANEQFF
TRBV5-1 | CASSLTGLAANTGELFF
TRBV6-1 | CASSERGMGHNEQFF
TRBV4-1 | CASSQEYGELVETQYF
TRBV28 | CASSRQGGRGEQYF
TRBV28 | CASSLNLNTGELFF
TRBV30 | CAWSGQAATEAFF
TRBV6-6 | CASSYSIIRERDEQYF
TRBV27 | CASALGRAYEQYF
TRBV5-1 | CASSIPGQEYGYTF
TRBV30 | CAWSPLGGGNTGELFF
TRBV5-5 | CASSLDRGIEYEQYF
TRBV6-1 | CASSEARGTRASYEQYF
TRBV6-6 | CASSPRGGREINEQYF
TRBV5-4 | CASSSGGGSYEQYF
TRBV18 | CASSPLSAENTEAFF
TRBV5-1 | CASSLTLGSSYNEQFF
TRBV29-1 | CSVVGGAQYF
TRBV7-2 | CASSRGRGNTEAFF
TRBV10-3 | CAISEGLAGETQYF
TRBV5-1 | CASSGGVGSAEAFF
TRBV11-3 | CASSPGAVNTEAFF
TRBV7-2 | CASSLRTGYQPQHF